Shown below are 9 T cell receptor beta chains from a single sample sequenced in a study of T cells in Graves' hyperthyroidism and ophthalmopathy. Researchers took RNA transcripts and amplified the TCR beta CDR3 regions from them. A set of HTBI primers served as the primers for a first-round RT-PCR of the TCR CDR3. Via MiXCR, TCRdb re-called the multiplex PCR reads, giving one row per CDR3 protein. The table has more than 350,000 distinct CDR3 sequences, about 16% seen once. The sequenced sample consisted of blood. The receptor source for this set is a woman aged 30 to 39 with Graves' hyperthyroidism.

There are many counts of this clonotype. As DNA, the CDR3 is TGTGCCAGTAATGATGAGTCCGGACAAGGCTACACCTTC. This gives the protein CASNDESGQGYTF. The gene calls are TRBV19 and TRBJ1-2, with D maybe TRBD1 (5 bases). CDR1 and CDR2 (germline): LNHDA, SQIVND (reference sequence). The CDR3 has 13 residues. V was pared by 7 bases and J by 8 bases, with 17 bases between.

The J gene is TRBJ1-1, the V gene TRBV29-1, with D perhaps TRBD1 (5 bases). From germline, CDR1 is SQVTM and CDR2 ANQGSEA. With 2 bases removed from V and 3 bases from J, the gap between germline ends came to 10 bases. This CDR3 spans 13 amino acids. This CDR3 reads CSVETGVYTEAFF. In DNA form, the CDR3 reads TGCAGCGTTGAAACGGGGGTATACACTGAAGCTTTCTTT.

As concerns this clonotype: It may be a read error: a sequence one base away is much more abundant. It is likely a read error, because the conserved phenylalanine at the end of the CDR3 is missing. The chain employs TRBV12-3 or TRBV12-4 and TRBJ2-3; no firm D call. V was shortened by 7 bases and J by 1 base, with 12 bases between the two germline ends. The CDR3 is made up of 14 amino acids. CDR3 sequence reads: CASTTWSGTDTQYL. CDR3 coding DNA: TGTGCCAGCACCACTTGGTCGGGCACAGATACGCAGTATCTT.

This clonotype appeared a few times. The rearrangement uses TRBV6-1 and TRBJ1-4; 9 nucleotides agree with TRBD1. The CDR3 has 16 amino acids. Losses at the gene ends were 5 bases for V and 5 bases for J; bases not matched to a gene: 9. Germline values: CDR1 MNHNS, CDR2 SASEGT. The CDR3 DNA reads as TGTGCCAGCAGTACCGGGACAGGGTGGAGAAATGAAAAACTGTTTTTT. This translates into CASSTGTGWRNEKLFF.

In this sample, this clonotype turned up a few times. The CDR3 is CASSLAQGHEKLFF. CDR3 bases: TGTGCCAGCAGTTTGGCCCAGGGGCATGAAAAACTGTTTTTT. The chain is built from TRBV27 and TRBJ1-4; D might be TRBD1 (6 bases). Germline lookup yields CDR1 MNHEY and CDR2 SMNVEV (reference sequence). The CDR3 covers 14 residues. Trimming pared 3 bases from V and 6 bases from J, leaving 11 bases between. Looking up the rest from reference TRBV27 and TRBJ1-4 gives the full variable domain: EAQVTQNPRYLITVTGKKLTVTCSQNMNHEYMSWYRQDPGLGLRQIYYSMNVEVTDKGDVPEGYKVSRKEKRNFPLILESPSPNQTSLYFCASSLAQGHEKLFFGSGTQLSVL.

In its sample, this clonotype was seen many times. This chain joins TRBV3-1 and TRBJ2-7, with 10 bases matching TRBD2. V shed 6 bases and J 3 bases; nucleotides not matched to a gene: 5. CDR3 length: 14 amino acids. CDR1 and CDR2 (germline): LGHDT, YNNKEL (reference sequence). CDR3 nucleotide sequence: TGTGCCAGCAGGAAGCGACTAGCGGGCTACGAGCAGTACTTC. Encoded protein: CASRKRLAGYEQYF.

This clonotype was counted many times. The chain joins TRBV28 to TRBJ2-7; D not certain. V shed 1 base and J shed 6 bases, with 7 bases lying between them. The CDR3 length is 12 residues. Germline loops: CDR1 MDHEN, CDR2 SYDVKM. Written as DNA, the CDR3 is TGTGCCAGCAGTTTATCAGAGCTCGAGCAGTACTTC. Protein: CASSLSELEQYF. The full variable domain, its missing parts supplied by reference TRBV28 and TRBJ2-7, is DVKVTQSSRYLVKRTGEKVFLECVQDMDHENMFWYRQDPGLGLRLIYFSYDVKMKEKGDIPEGYSVSREKKERFSLILESASTNQTSMYLCASSLSELEQYFGPGTRLTVT.

Worth noting for this clonotype: The junction and the germline gene differ at one end; a read error may be behind it. The chain joins TRBV5-1 to TRBJ1-3, with 9 bases matching TRBD1. The CDR3 runs to 15 residues. The V gene's germline CDR1 is SGHRS and CDR2 YFSETQ. CDR3 sequence (DNA): TGTGCCAGCAGCCGGACAGGGGTTGTTGGAAACACCATATATTTT. Residues: CASSRTGVVGNTIYF.

The V call is TRBV28, the J call TRBJ2-1, with D possibly matching TRBD1 (6 bases). Between the trimmed V and J ends, which lost 5 bases and 2 bases, there was a span of 10 bases. The CDR3 runs to 14 residues. From germline, CDR1 is MDHEN and CDR2 SYDVKM. The CDR3 reads CASSMTGTYNEQFF. CDR3 DNA sequence: TGTGCCAGCAGTATGACAGGTACCTACAATGAGCAGTTCTTC.